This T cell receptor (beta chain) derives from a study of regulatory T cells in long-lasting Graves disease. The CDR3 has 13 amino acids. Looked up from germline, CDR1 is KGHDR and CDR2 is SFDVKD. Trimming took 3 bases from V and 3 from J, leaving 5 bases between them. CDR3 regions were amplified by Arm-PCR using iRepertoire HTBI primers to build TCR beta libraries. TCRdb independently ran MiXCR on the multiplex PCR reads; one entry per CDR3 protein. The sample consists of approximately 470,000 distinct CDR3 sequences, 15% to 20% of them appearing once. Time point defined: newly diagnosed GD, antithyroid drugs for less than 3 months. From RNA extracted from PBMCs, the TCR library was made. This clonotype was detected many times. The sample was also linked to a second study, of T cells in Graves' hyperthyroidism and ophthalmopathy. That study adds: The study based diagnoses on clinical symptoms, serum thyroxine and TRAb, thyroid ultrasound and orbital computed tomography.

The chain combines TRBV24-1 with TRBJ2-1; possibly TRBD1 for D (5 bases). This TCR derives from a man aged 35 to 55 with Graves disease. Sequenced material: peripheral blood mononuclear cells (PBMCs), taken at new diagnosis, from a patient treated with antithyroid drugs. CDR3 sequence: CATSDQGYNEQFF. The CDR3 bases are TGTGCCACCAGTGATCAGGGCTACAATGAGCAGTTCTTC.